This is a list of T cell receptor beta chains from one sample in a study of control samples from healthy donors and cancer patients. Here immunoSEQ multiplex PCR was the method, and the copy in TCRdb shows in-frame clones only, minus some. This table has approximately 150,000 clones, 80% to 95% appearing once. Sequenced input: blood. The source is a man aged 25-45 years in good health. The CDR3 runs from the conserved cysteine through the conserved F or W. D genes are given only for firm matches. Rows give clone size only sometimes, using once, few, many, or a class for an expanded clone.

DNA: TGTGCCAGCTCTCTGGGCCCGGGAAACACCATATATTTT
CDR3: CASSLGPGNTIYF
J: TRBJ1-3
size: NA
D: NA
V: TRBV18

DNA: TGTGCCAGCAGCAGGGGCGGGGACTATGGCTACACCTTC
CDR3: CASSRGGDYGYTF
J: TRBJ1-2
size: NA
D: NA
V: TRBV12-3/TRBV12-4

DNA: TGTGCCAGCAGCGTAGTCTCCAGGGGGATAGGAGATACGCAGTATTTT
CDR3: CASSVVSRGIGDTQYF
J: TRBJ2-3
size: NA
D: TRBD1
V: TRBV9

DNA: TGTGCCAGCAGGAACAGGGGAAATTCACCCCTCCACTTT
CDR3: CASRNRGNSPLHF
J: TRBJ1-6
size: NA
D: TRBD1
V: TRBV5-4

DNA: TGTGCCAGCAGTCGACTCATTTCAGCGGGGGCGCGCACAGATACGCAGTATTTT
CDR3: CASSRLISAGARTDTQYF
J: TRBJ2-3
size: NA
D: TRBD2
V: TRBV28

DNA: TGTGCCAGCAGCGAAACTAGCGGGGGGCTCACAGATACGCAGTATTTT
CDR3: CASSETSGGLTDTQYF
J: TRBJ2-3
size: NA
D: TRBD2
V: TRBV9

DNA: TGTGCCAGCAAGGAAGCGGGACCCCTGGACGAGCAGTACTTC
CDR3: CASKEAGPLDEQYF
J: TRBJ2-7
size: NA
D: TRBD2
V: TRBV27

DNA: TGTGCCATCAGTGAGCCCCGGGACTATGGCTACACCTTC
CDR3: CAISEPRDYGYTF
J: TRBJ1-2
size: NA
D: NA
V: TRBV10-3

DNA: TGTGCCAGCAGTGACGTGGGGAAAGGTGAGCAGTTCTTC
CDR3: CASSDVGKGEQFF
J: TRBJ2-1
size: NA
D: NA
V: TRBV6-4

DNA: TGTGCCAGCAGTTTAGAGAGTCGCAATGGCTACACCTTC
CDR3: CASSLESRNGYTF
J: TRBJ1-2
size: NA
D: NA
V: TRBV12-3/TRBV12-4

DNA: TGCGCCAGCAGCTTGGTGGCAGGGTCTAATTCACCCCTCCACTTT
CDR3: CASSLVAGSNSPLHF
J: TRBJ1-6
size: once
D: NA
V: TRBV5-1

DNA: TGTGCCAGTAGTATAGATGCGGCAGGGTGGACTGAAGCTTTCTTT
CDR3: CASSIDAAGWTEAFF
J: TRBJ1-1
size: NA
D: NA
V: TRBV19

DNA: TGTGCCAGCAGCCAAGGGGAGACAGGGGGGGTCTACGAGCAGTACTTC
CDR3: CASSQGETGGVYEQYF
J: TRBJ2-7
size: NA
D: TRBD1
V: TRBV3-1/TRBV3-2

DNA: TGTGCTAGTGGTTTGGTCGGGGGGACAGGAAATGAAAAACTGTTTTTT
CDR3: CASGLVGGTGNEKLFF
J: TRBJ1-4
size: NA
D: TRBD1
V: TRBV12-5

DNA: TGTGCCAGCAGTTACTTGACAGCGGGGGTGATTTCCACCGGGGAGCTGTTTTTT
CDR3: CASSYLTAGVISTGELFF
J: TRBJ2-2
size: NA
D: TRBD2
V: TRBV6-2/TRBV6-3

DNA: TGTGCCAGTAGTATTCGGTCAGGGGAGAGGCAGCCCCAGCATTTT
CDR3: CASSIRSGERQPQHF
J: TRBJ1-5
size: NA
D: NA
V: TRBV19

DNA: TGTGCCAGCAGCTTAGGGCGGAAATCCTCTGGAAACACCATATATTTT
CDR3: CASSLGRKSSGNTIYF
J: TRBJ1-3
size: NA
D: NA
V: TRBV7-2

DNA: TGTGCCAGCAGTGATCAGGGTATACAGCCCCAGCATTTT
CDR3: CASSDQGIQPQHF
J: TRBJ1-5
size: NA
D: NA
V: TRBV25-1

DNA: TGTGCCACCAGGGATGTACTAGCCAAAAACATTCAGTACTTC
CDR3: CATRDVLAKNIQYF
J: TRBJ2-4
size: NA
D: NA
V: TRBV24-1

DNA: TGTGCCAGCAGCTCCATAGGGGGTAATGAAAAACTGTTTTTT
CDR3: CASSSIGGNEKLFF
J: TRBJ1-4
size: NA
D: NA
V: TRBV7-9